This is a list of T cell receptor beta chains from one sample in a study of T-cell reconstitution after alpha-beta-depleted transplantation in children. TCRdb processed the PCR reads anew with MiXCR; each CDR3 protein has one entry. The sample has some 300,000 distinct CDR3 sequences, less than 9.5% seen once. This specimen consisted of peripheral blood, obtained 360 days after TCRalphabeta/CD19-depleted stem cell transplant. The receptor source for this set is a female patient aged 2 to 10 who had a stem cell transplant for Fanconi anemia, so the T cells may come from the graft donor. Both conserved end residues are part of each CDR3. The D gene is left open where the match is weak. Clone size is stated in some rows and not others, as once, few, many or a class when expanded.

clone size,J gene,V gene,D gene,CDR3 protein,CDR3 DNA
-,TRBJ1-1,TRBV11-2,-,CASSLAGGVEAFF,TGTGCCAGCAGCTTAGCGGGTGGAGTCGAAGCTTTCTTT
many,TRBJ2-3,TRBV4-1,-,CASSQDGLGSTDTQYF,TGCGCCAGCAGCCAAGACGGGTTGGGGAGCACAGATACGCAGTATTTT
-,TRBJ1-1,TRBV6-1,-,CASTPPGARNTEAFF,TGTGCCAGCACCCCGCCTGGGGCGCGGAACACTGAAGCTTTCTTT
-,TRBJ1-2,TRBV11-2,TRBD1,CASSPNRGAYYGYTF,TGTGCCAGCAGCCCAAACAGGGGGGCTTACTATGGCTACACCTTC
-,TRBJ2-5,TRBV3-1,-,CASSQDGRRGETQYF,TGTGCCAGCAGCCAAGATGGGCGGAGGGGAGAGACCCAGTACTTC
many,TRBJ1-1,TRBV12-3/TRBV12-4,-,CASSFLHNTEAFF,TGTGCCAGCAGTTTCTTGCATAATACTGAAGCTTTCTTT
many,TRBJ2-1,TRBV4-1,TRBD2,CASSQVLLAGGNEQFF,TGCGCCAGCAGCCAAGTACTACTAGCGGGAGGTAATGAGCAGTTCTTC
many,TRBJ2-1,TRBV5-1,-,CASSLGEGENEQFF,TGCGCCAGCAGCTTGGGGGAAGGGGAGAATGAGCAGTTCTTC
many,TRBJ1-4,TRBV9,-,CASSVDPGLTNEKLFF,TGTGCCAGCAGCGTAGATCCGGGGTTAACTAATGAAAAACTGTTTTTT
-,TRBJ2-1,TRBV7-3,-,CASSNGGESYNEQFF,TGTGCCAGCAGCAATGGGGGAGAGTCCTACAATGAGCAGTTCTTC
many,TRBJ2-1,TRBV9,-,CASSVGLTAYAYNEQFF,TGTGCCAGCAGCGTAGGATTGACAGCTTACGCCTACAATGAGCAGTTCTTC
-,TRBJ2-1,TRBV10-3,-,CAISESLGAYYNEQFF,TGTGCCATCAGTGAGTCCCTGGGGGCTTACTACAATGAGCAGTTCTTC
many,TRBJ2-1,TRBV29-1,TRBD2,CSVEGLAHNEQFF,TGCAGCGTTGAGGGACTAGCTCACAATGAGCAGTTCTTC
few,TRBJ2-4,TRBV7-9,TRBD1,CASSHRGGADIQYF,TGTGCCAGCAGCCACAGGGGTGGGGCGGACATTCAGTACTTC
few,TRBJ2-5,TRBV20-1,TRBD1,CSARAQGGETQYF,TGCAGTGCTAGGGCACAGGGGGGCGAGACCCAGTACTTC
many,TRBJ2-3,TRBV20-1,TRBD2,CSARSRGADTQYF,TGCAGTGCTAGATCACGGGGGGCAGATACGCAGTATTTT
few,TRBJ1-4,TRBV5-5,-,CASSPRGRVEKLFF,TGTGCCAGCAGCCCCAGGGGAAGGGTCGAAAAACTGTTTTTT
few,TRBJ1-4,TRBV20-1,-,CCARDPTPATNEKLFF,TGCTGTGCTAGAGATCCGACCCCTGCAACTAATGAAAAACTGTTTTTT
many,TRBJ2-3,TRBV27,TRBD2,CASGLAGGLADTQYF,TGTGCCAGCGGACTAGCGGGGGGGCTAGCAGATACGCAGTATTTT
many,TRBJ2-4,TRBV12-3/TRBV12-4,-,CASSFSLGAPLNIQYF,TGTGCCAGCAGTTTCTCCCTCGGGGCGCCCTTAAACATTCAGTACTTC
-,TRBJ1-1,TRBV3-1,-,CASSHRGGVTEAFF,TGTGCCAGCAGCCACCGGGGAGGCGTCACTGAAGCTTTCTTT
many,TRBJ2-7,TRBV10-3,TRBD2,CAVWEGLAEEQYF,TGTGCCGTCTGGGAGGGACTAGCGGAGGAGCAGTACTTC
-,TRBJ1-2,TRBV2,TRBD1,CASPPGGQGGFF,TGTGCCAGCCCCCCCGGGGGGCAGGGGGGCTTCTTC
many,TRBJ2-1,TRBV5-1,-,CASSSHGASYNEQFF,TGCGCCAGCAGCTCCCATGGGGCCTCCTACAATGAGCAGTTCTTC
-,TRBJ1-5,TRBV28,TRBD1,CASSPGQGDQPQHF,TGTGCCAGCAGTCCAGGACAGGGGGATCAGCCCCAGCATTTT
many,TRBJ1-1,TRBV6-1,-,CASTLLIGTGEAFF,TGTGCCAGCACCCTTCTAATTGGGACCGGGGAAGCTTTCTTT
few,TRBJ2-1,TRBV6-5,-,CASSYSDWGSEQFF,TGTGCCAGCAGTTACTCCGACTGGGGCAGTGAGCAGTTCTTC
many,TRBJ2-5,TRBV12-3/TRBV12-4,-,CASSLNGKETQYF,TGTGCCAGCAGTTTAAACGGAAAAGAGACCCAGTACTTC
many,TRBJ1-1,TRBV10-3,-,CAISDRPLDTEAFF,TGTGCCATCAGTGACAGACCCCTGGACACTGAAGCTTTCTTT
many,TRBJ2-7,TRBV27,-,CASRNMGLTQSSYEQYF,TGTGCCAGCAGAAATATGGGCCTCACACAGAGCTCCTACGAGCAGTACTTC
few,TRBJ2-5,TRBV9,TRBD1,CASSVGIGGRQETQYF,TGTGCCAGCAGCGTAGGAATAGGGGGCAGACAAGAGACCCAGTACTTC
few,TRBJ2-7,TRBV2,TRBD2,CASRLAAYEQYF,TGTGCCAGCAGACTAGCGGCCTACGAGCAGTACTTC
many,TRBJ2-1,TRBV7-6,-,CASSPRGGRLESSYNEQFF,TGTGCCAGCAGCCCGAGGGGGGGGAGACTCGAAAGCTCCTACAATGAGCAGTTCTTC
-,TRBJ2-7,TRBV7-8,TRBD2,CASSPGRRGPREQYF,TGTGCCAGCAGCCCCGGGAGGCGGGGCCCCCGCGAGCAGTACTTC
-,TRBJ1-5,TRBV10-3,-,CAISEGRENGNQPQHF,TGTGCCATCAGTGAGGGTAGGGAGAACGGCAATCAGCCCCAGCATTTT
many,TRBJ1-5,TRBV15,TRBD1,CATSRTGMSQPQHF,TGTGCCACCAGCAGGACAGGGATGAGTCAGCCCCAGCATTTT
few,TRBJ1-2,TRBV9,-,CASSVATTEANYGYTF,TGTGCCAGCAGCGTAGCTACGACAGAAGCTAACTATGGCTACACCTTC
few,TRBJ1-6,TRBV12-3/TRBV12-4,-,CASSLGLWGGSPLHF,TGTGCCAGCAGTTTAGGGCTTTGGGGTGGTTCACCCCTCCACTTT
-,TRBJ1-1,TRBV25-1,-,CASSGYLGAEAFF,TGTGCCAGCAGTGGATACCTAGGAGCTGAAGCTTTCTTT
-,TRBJ1-2,TRBV10-3,TRBD1,CAIRATGQGNYGYTF,TGTGCCATCAGGGCTACGGGACAGGGGAACTATGGCTACACCTTC
many,TRBJ1-5,TRBV6-6,-,CASRSHVDQPQHF,TGTGCCAGCAGATCCCACGTTGATCAGCCCCAGCATTTT
many,TRBJ1-1,TRBV24-1,TRBD1,CALRQGRNTEAFF,TGTGCCCTTAGACAGGGGAGGAACACTGAAGCTTTCTTT
many,TRBJ2-4,TRBV5-1,-,CASSLGQRASAKNIQYF,TGCGCCAGCAGCTTGGGACAAAGGGCATCAGCCAAAAACATTCAGTACTTC
few,TRBJ2-3,TRBV6-5,TRBD2,CASSYLWSGGPTDTQYF,TGTGCCAGCAGTTACTTGTGGAGCGGGGGCCCCACAGATACGCAGTATTTT
few,TRBJ2-2,TRBV7-6,TRBD1,CASSSRTWTGNGGELFF,TGTGCCAGCAGCTCCCGGACTTGGACAGGCAACGGCGGGGAGCTGTTTTTT
many,TRBJ2-1,TRBV12-3/TRBV12-4,-,CASSFVHLNEQFF,TGTGCCAGCAGTTTTGTCCACCTCAATGAGCAGTTCTTC
few,TRBJ1-1,TRBV6-6,TRBD1,CASRTGWAEAFF,TGTGCCAGCAGGACAGGGTGGGCTGAAGCTTTCTTT
-,TRBJ2-6,TRBV11-1,-,CASSFPGLKGANVLTF,TGTGCCAGCAGCTTCCCAGGGCTGAAGGGGGCCAACGTCCTGACTTTC
-,TRBJ1-2,TRBV20-1,TRBD1,CSASPDRGSGYTF,TGCAGTGCCTCCCCGGACAGGGGATCGGGCTACACCTTC
many,TRBJ2-1,TRBV6-5,-,CASSYAPGGSNEQFF,TGTGCCAGCAGTTACGCCCCGGGGGGCTCTAATGAGCAGTTCTTC
few,TRBJ2-1,TRBV7-6,-,CASSLGLGGQGEQFF,TGTGCCAGCAGCTTAGGTTTGGGGGGCCAAGGTGAGCAGTTCTTC
-,TRBJ2-5,TRBV18,-,CASSPIDFPAYQETQYF,TGTGCCAGCTCGCCGATTGACTTTCCGGCGTACCAAGAGACCCAGTACTTC
many,TRBJ2-3,TRBV10-3,TRBD2,CAIRTSGGTTDTQYF,TGTGCCATCAGGACTAGCGGGGGGACCACAGATACGCAGTATTTT